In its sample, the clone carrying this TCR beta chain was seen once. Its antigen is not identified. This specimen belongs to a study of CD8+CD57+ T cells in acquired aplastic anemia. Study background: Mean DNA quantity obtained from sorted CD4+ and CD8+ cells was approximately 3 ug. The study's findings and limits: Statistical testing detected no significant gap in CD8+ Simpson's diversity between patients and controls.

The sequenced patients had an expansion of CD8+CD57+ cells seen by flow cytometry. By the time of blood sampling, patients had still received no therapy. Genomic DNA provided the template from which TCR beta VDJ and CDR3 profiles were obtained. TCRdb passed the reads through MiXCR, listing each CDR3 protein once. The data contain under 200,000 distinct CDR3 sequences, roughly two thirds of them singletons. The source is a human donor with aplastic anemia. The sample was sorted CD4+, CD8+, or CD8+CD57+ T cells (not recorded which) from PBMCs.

The CDR3: CATSREWGGTGNTEAFF. CDR3 coding DNA: TGTGCCACCAGCAGAGAGTGGGGAGGGACGGGAAACACTGAAGCTTTCTTT. The rearrangement joins TRBV15 to TRBJ1-1; D is possibly TRBD1 (5 bases). This CDR3 contains 17 residues. Germline CDR1 and CDR2: LNHNV and YYDKDF (reference sequence). Trimming removed 0 bases at V and 2 bases at J, with 16 bases between.